The source of this TCR beta chain is a study of beta chain features in type 1 diabetes. Study-level background: Comparable age, gender and cell yields were observed in patients relative to healthy donors.

This clone was counted only a few times. Its antigen remains unidentified. Regarding the study as a whole: In comparison with healthy donors, patients had naive, central memory and Treg TCRB repertoires that appeared more similar. For type 1 diabetes patients, VDJ junctions showed fewer insertions and more deletions.

The entirety of the isolated RNA underwent reverse transcription, so expressed TCRB transcripts were sequenced. Profiling relied on immunoSEQ multiplex PCR, and the TCRdb table lists in-frame clones only, not all of them. Of approximately 200,000 clones detected, over 8.5% appear once; the ten largest clones hold under 0.045%. The sample was naive CD4+ T cells from blood. This TCR was recovered from a woman between 18 and 29 years old in good health.

The CDR3 sequence is CASRGVVGTEAFF. The CDR3 DNA follows: TGTGCCAGCAGGGGAGTCGTGGGGACTGAAGCTTTCTTT. The rearrangement uses TRBV6-6 and TRBJ1-1, with D hard to call. The CDR3 is 13 residues long. Germline CDR1 MNHNY, CDR2 SVGAGI (reference sequence). Trimming shortened V by 6 bases and J by 5 bases, and 13 bases separated the two germline ends.